What follows are 26 T cell receptor beta chains derived from one specimen sequenced in a study of blood T cell repertoires in COVID-19. TCRdb keeps only in-frame clones here, not all; method: immunoSEQ multiplex PCR. Of 250,000 or so clones listed, around nine tenths are singletons. The specimen was peripheral blood. The receptors shown here come from a man in his forties or fifties with active or convalescent COVID-19.

The rearrangement joins TRBV3-1 (or the pseudogene TRBV3-2) to TRBJ2-1; D possibly corresponds to TRBD2 (5 bases). The germline gives CDR1 LGHDT, CDR2 YNNKEL (reference sequence). Trimming shortened V by 0 bases and J by 10 bases, and 13 bases separated the two germline ends. The CDR3 covers 14 residues. The CDR3 nucleotides are TGTGCCAGCAGCCAAGAGCTAGCCAACACCGAGCAGTTCTTC. Translation gives CASSQELANTEQFF.

The CDR3 is CAIRDSVTYEQYF. The CDR3 DNA reads as TGTGCCATCAGGGACAGCGTCACCTACGAGCAGTACTTC. The chain joins TRBV10-3 to TRBJ2-7; the D gene is possibly TRBD1 (6 bases). The CDR3 covers 13 residues. CDR1 ENHRY and CDR2 SYGVKD come from the germline V gene. Trimming took 6 bases from V and 2 from J, leaving 11 bases between them.

There are a few counts of this clone. This chain uses TRBV25-1 with TRBJ2-3; tentative D call: TRBD2 (5 bases). CDR1 and CDR2 (germline): MGHDK, SYGVNS. CDR3 size: 15 residues. V lost 3 bases, J lost 5 bases, and 15 bases lay in between. CDR3 nucleotide sequence: TGTGCCAGCAGTGATACCGGGGTCGAGAGAGATACGCAGTATTTT. This codes for CASSDTGVERDTQYF.

This chain links TRBV9 with TRBJ2-3; 7 bases map to TRBD2. V shed 3 bases, J shed 2 bases, and the junction held 6 bases outside the gene matches. The germline gives CDR1 SGDLS, CDR2 YYNGEE. The length of the CDR3 is 15 residues. The CDR3 bases are TGTGCCAGCAGCGCACGACTAGCAGACACAGATACGCAGTATTTT. Protein: CASSARLADTDTQYF.

V is TRBV18 and J is TRBJ2-3; 7 bases are a match to TRBD2. CDR1 and CDR2 (germline): KGHSH, LQKENI. V shed 2 bases, J shed 5 bases, and the junction held 10 bases outside the gene matches. There are 16 residues in the CDR3. The CDR3 coding sequence is TGTGCCAGCTCACCAGAGGTGCGCGGGAGTGAAGATACGCAGTATTTT. Translation gives CASSPEVRGSEDTQYF.

This chain connects TRBV3-1 (or the pseudogene TRBV3-2) to TRBJ2-2; the D is unclear. With 5 bases removed from V and 4 bases from J, the gap between germline ends came to 14 bases. Germline CDR1 and CDR2: LGHDT and YNNKEL (reference sequence). CDR3 length: 15 amino acids. The CDR3 loop reads CASSYRLAVTGELFF. In DNA form, the CDR3 reads TGTGCCAGCAGCTACCGGTTGGCGGTCACCGGGGAGCTGTTTTTT.

The chain recombines TRBV2 with TRBJ2-1, with TRBD2 matching 11 bases. Unmatched junction bases numbered 6, after V lost 7 bases and J lost 4 bases. This CDR3 has 15 amino acids. Per the germline V gene, CDR1 is SNHLY and CDR2 is FYNNEI. The CDR3 is CASTPGLAGYNEQFF. The CDR3 bases are TGTGCCAGCACCCCCGGACTAGCGGGTTACAATGAGCAGTTCTTC. Drawing the rest from reference TRBV2 and TRBJ2-1, the complete variable domain is EPEVTQTPSHQVTQMGQEVILRCVPISNHLYFYWYRQILGQKVEFLVSFYNNEISEKSEIFDDQFSVERPDGSNFTLKIRSTKLEDSAMYFCASTPGLAGYNEQFFGPGTRLTVL.

J is TRBJ1-6 and V is TRBV7-2; no clear D. Trimming took 0 bases from V and 7 from J, leaving 22 bases between them. Germline CDR1 SGHTA, CDR2 FQGNSA. The CDR3 is 19 residues long. The CDR3 here is CASSLASPLALGGNSPLHF. The DNA for the CDR3 is TGTGCCAGCAGCTTAGCTTCGCCCTTGGCACTCGGAGGAAATTCACCCCTCCACTTT.

The chain combines TRBV28 with TRBJ2-1; 10 bases fit TRBD2. Trimming took 5 bases from V and 6 from J; bases not matched to a gene: 13. The CDR3 is 17 residues long. Germline V gene data show CDR1 as MDHEN and CDR2 as SYDVKM. CDR3 nucleotides: TGTGCCAGCAGTAGAAGCCTAGCGGGGGCCCCAGCCAATGAGCAGTTCTTC. Encoded protein: CASSRSLAGAPANEQFF.

The genes are TRBV6-2 or TRBV6-3 and TRBJ2-7, with TRBD2 as a possible D gene (6 bases). CDR1 and CDR2 from the germline V gene are MNHEY and SVGEGT. Deletions cut 5 bases from V and 1 base from J, with 15 bases between. The CDR3 length is 15 residues. The CDR3 here is CASSLVSGGSYEQYF. CDR3 DNA sequence: TGTGCCAGCAGTCTCGTCTCCGGGGGTTCCTACGAGCAGTACTTC.

J is TRBJ2-2 and V is TRBV19; possible D gene TRBD2, 5 bases. The ends were cut back, 10 bases at V and 7 bases at J, with 13 bases in the middle. The CDR3 is made up of 12 amino acids. Germline V gene data show CDR1 as LNHDA and CDR2 as SQIVND (reference sequence). This CDR3 reads CATNEGRGELFF. CDR3 in DNA: TGTGCCACTAATGAGGGTCGCGGGGAGCTGTTTTTT.

The CDR3 region has the DNA TGTGCCAGCAGCTTAGACGTCCGGCTAGCGGGGCAAGAGACCCAGTACTTC. Translated: CASSLDVRLAGQETQYF. The chain employs TRBV7-9 and TRBJ2-5; 9 bases are a match to TRBD2. The CDR3 loop spans 17 amino acids. With 1 base clipped from V and 2 bases from J, the junction kept 8 bases outside the gene matches. Looked up from germline, CDR1 is SEHNR and CDR2 is FQNEAQ (reference sequence).

In this sample, this clone turned up once. This chain uses TRBV19 with TRBJ1-6; perhaps TRBD1 as D (5 bases). The CDR3 is 16 residues long. CDR1 and CDR2 from the germline V gene are LNHDA and SQIVND (reference sequence). V was clipped by 4 bases and J by 7 bases, with 17 bases between them. The CDR3 nucleotides are TGTGCCAGTAGTAGGAGGTTTAGGGGAGGGAATTCACCCCTCCACTTT. Protein product: CASSRRFRGGNSPLHF.

The rearrangement links TRBV2 to TRBJ2-3, with 7 positions matching TRBD2. From germline, CDR1 is SNHLY and CDR2 FYNNEI. V dropped 7 bases and J dropped 0; count of bases not matched to a gene: 28. The CDR3 is made up of 22 amino acids. This CDR3 is CASNIRAIPSPAGDPSTDTQYF. The CDR3 coding sequence is TGTGCCAGCAATATCCGTGCCATCCCCTCTCCCGCGGGAGACCCCAGCACAGATACGCAGTATTTT.

V and J are TRBV7-9 and TRBJ1-1; D not certain. In germline, CDR1 is SEHNR, CDR2 FQNEAQ (reference sequence). CDR3 length: 11 residues. The ends were cut back, 3 bases at V and 7 bases at J, with 6 bases in the middle. The CDR3 sequence: CASSLVVEAFF. In nucleotides, the CDR3 is TGTGCCAGCAGCTTGGTAGTTGAAGCTTTCTTT.

The chain employs TRBV11-2 and TRBJ1-2, with unresolved D. CDR3 length equals 13 residues. Germline V gives CDR1 SGHAT, CDR2 FQNNGV. Trimming pared 2 bases from V and 0 bases from J, leaving 4 bases between. The CDR3 region has the DNA TGTGCCAGCAGCTTATCATCTAACTATGGCTACACCTTC. Amino acid sequence: CASSLSSNYGYTF.

The CDR3 protein is CAMSHGQGYKNEQFF. Written as DNA, the CDR3 is TGTGCCATGTCTCACGGACAGGGTTACAAGAATGAGCAGTTCTTC. The chain combines TRBV10-3 with TRBJ2-1; TRBD1 matches at 8 bases. V lost 9 bases, J lost 7 bases, and 14 bases stayed unmatched. CDR1 and CDR2 from the germline V gene are ENHRY and SYGVKD. The length of the CDR3 is 15 residues.

J is TRBJ2-7 and V is TRBV27; the match to TRBD1 covers 9 bases. From germline, CDR1 is MNHEY and CDR2 SMNVEV (reference sequence). The CDR3 is 15 amino acids. V dropped 6 bases and J dropped 2; count of bases not matched to a gene: 8. CDR3 loop: CASSKQGAPPYEQYF. DNA for the CDR3: TGTGCCAGCAGCAAACAGGGGGCCCCCCCCTACGAGCAGTACTTC.

This clone was seen many times. CDR3 amino acids: CASSLTKNYGYTF. In DNA, the CDR3 is TGTGCCAGCAGTTTGACAAAAAACTATGGCTACACCTTC. V usage is TRBV12-3 or TRBV12-4 and J usage is TRBJ1-2; D not certain. The CDR3 is 13 amino acids. Trimming removed 3 bases at V and 2 bases at J, with 7 bases between.

The gene calls are TRBV6-5 and TRBJ2-5, with 9 bases fitting TRBD1. This CDR3 has 14 amino acids. Germline V lookup: CDR1 MNHEY, CDR2 SVGAGI. The V gene end was trimmed by 6 bases and the J gene end by 3 bases; junction bases not matched to a gene: 5. The CDR3 sequence: CASRKGDREETQYF. CDR3 nucleotides: TGTGCCAGCAGAAAGGGGGACAGGGAAGAGACCCAGTACTTC.

The rearrangement uses TRBV9 and TRBJ1-1; 8 positions match TRBD1. This CDR3 contains 15 residues. From germline, CDR1 is SGDLS and CDR2 YYNGEE. J lost 5 bases, V lost 0 bases, and 6 bases had no gene match. As DNA, the CDR3 is TGTGCCAGCAGCGTAGCAGACAGGGGAGGGACTGAAGCTTTCTTT. Residues: CASSVADRGGTEAFF.

On this clone itself: The sample holds other DNA sequences that translate to the same CDR3. The V and J genes are TRBV6-5 and TRBJ2-7; 8 nucleotides align to TRBD1. Germline V CDR1 and CDR2: MNHEY, SVGAGI. The CDR3 spans 15 residues. The ends lost 7 bases at V and 5 bases at J; junction bases unmatched: 13. CDR3 sequence reads: CASTPGQGPVDEQYF. As DNA, the CDR3 is TGTGCCAGCACCCCCGGACAGGGTCCCGTGGACGAGCAGTACTTC.

The V and J genes are TRBV4-2 and TRBJ2-1, with D tentatively TRBD2 (6 bases). The CDR3 has 13 amino acids. CDR1 is LGHNA and CDR2 is YNFKEQ in the germline V gene. V dropped 1 base and J dropped 14 bases, with 15 bases sitting between them. Written as DNA, the CDR3 is TGTGCCAGCAGCCAAGGAGTTGGGACTTGGGAGTTCTTC. Encoded protein: CASSQGVGTWEFF.

This chain connects TRBV24-1 to TRBJ2-2; tentatively, D is TRBD1 (5 bases). The CDR3 is 14 residues long. Germline CDR1 is KGHDR and CDR2 is SFDVKD. V was pared by 10 bases and J by 1 base, with 12 bases between. CDR3: CATKDGQNTGELFF. CDR3 DNA sequence: TGTGCCACTAAAGATGGACAGAACACCGGGGAGCTGTTTTTT.

The chain recombines TRBV3-1 (or the pseudogene TRBV3-2) with TRBJ1-1; a possible D gene is TRBD1 (5 bases). Germline CDR1 is LGHDT and CDR2 is YNNKEL (reference sequence). The CDR3 length is 12 residues. Deletions cut 5 bases from V and 7 bases from J, with 11 bases between. The CDR3 reads CASSNVGGEAFF. The CDR3 DNA sequence: TGTGCCAGCAGCAACGTCGGGGGTGAAGCTTTCTTT.

The V and J genes are TRBV7-8 and TRBJ2-1; 8 bases align to TRBD2. Losses at the gene ends were 11 bases for V and 2 bases for J; bases not matched to a gene: 5. The CDR3 sequence is 13 residues long. CDR1 and CDR2 (germline): SGHVS, FQNEAQ. The CDR3 region is CAVQAGAYNEQFF. In nucleotides, the CDR3 is TGTGCCGTCCAAGCGGGAGCCTACAATGAGCAGTTCTTC.